These 22 T cell receptor beta chains came from one sample sequenced in a study of blood T cells in healthy people across ages. A J-beta primer mix and a sample-barcoded 5' primer were used in a second PCR of roughly 7 to 12 cycles. One entry per CDR3 protein results from TCRdb running MiXCR on the 5' RACE reads. The sample gives some 640,000 distinct CDR3 sequences, approximately 50% of which show up once; roughly 30% is in the top ten. The sequenced sample consisted of blood. The source of these receptors is a woman aged 55-75 years in good health.

The V and J genes are TRBV20-1 and TRBJ1-1; possible D gene TRBD1, 5 bases. CDR1 and CDR2 (germline): DFQATT, SNEGSKA (reference sequence). The CDR3 totals 13 residues. Trimming cost V 5 bases and J 1 base, with 11 bases left between them. The CDR3 loop reads CSAWTTTNTEAFF. Written as DNA, the CDR3 is TGCAGTGCTTGGACAACAACGAACACTGAAGCTTTCTTT.

The chain couples TRBV20-1 to TRBJ2-1, with 7 nucleotides matching TRBD2. The CDR3 is 14 amino acids. Germline values: CDR1 DFQATT, CDR2 SNEGSKA (reference sequence). J was trimmed by 3 bases and V by 3 bases; bases with no gene match: 5. CDR3 bases: TGCAGTGCTAGGTCTAGCGGAGGCTACAATGAGCAGTTCTTC. It is translated as CSARSSGGYNEQFF.

The genes are TRBV4-2 and TRBJ1-6, with D perhaps matching TRBD1 (6 bases). Between the trimmed V and J ends, which lost 0 bases and 3 bases, there was a span of 12 bases. From germline, CDR1 is LGHNA and CDR2 YNFKEQ. The CDR3 totals 17 residues. This chain's CDR3 is CASSQELDSRYNSPLHF. The CDR3 DNA sequence: TGTGCCAGCAGCCAAGAGTTGGACAGCCGCTATAATTCACCCCTCCACTTT.

This clonotype was seen only a few times. The CDR3 spells CATRQTYEQYF. Written as DNA, the CDR3 is TGTGCCACGAGACAGACCTACGAGCAGTACTTC. The rearrangement joins TRBV19 to TRBJ2-7, with D perhaps TRBD1 (5 bases). The germline V gene encodes CDR1 LNHDA and CDR2 SQIVND (reference sequence). V dropped 10 bases and J dropped 2 bases, with 9 bases sitting between them. There are 11 residues in the CDR3.

The CDR3 sequence is CSGTASYEQYF. The DNA of the CDR3 is TGCAGTGGGACTGCGTCCTACGAGCAGTACTTC. The genes are TRBV20-1 and TRBJ2-7; maybe TRBD2 (5 bases). V lost 7 bases and J lost 1, with 8 bases in between. Germline V gives CDR1 DFQATT, CDR2 SNEGSKA (reference sequence). The CDR3 extends over 11 amino acids.

The rearrangement links TRBV15 to TRBJ2-1; 12 bases map to TRBD2. The V and J ends lost 5 bases and 4 bases, in that order; junction bases with no gene match: 6. Germline CDR1 reads LNHNV; CDR2 reads YYDKDF (reference sequence). The CDR3 has 16 residues. The CDR3 protein is CATSQGLAGPYNEQFF. The CDR3 DNA follows: TGTGCCACCAGCCAAGGACTAGCGGGACCTTACAATGAGCAGTTCTTC.

The chain is built from TRBV6-2 or TRBV6-3 and TRBJ2-6; D is unresolved. The CDR3 has 13 residues. Germline V lookup: CDR1 MNHEY, CDR2 SVGEGT. V dropped 6 bases and J dropped 5 bases, with 8 bases sitting between them. CDR3 DNA: TGTGCCAGCAGCCACCCCTGGGCCAACGTCCTGACTTTC. It codes for CASSHPWANVLTF.

The chain carries TRBV5-5 and TRBJ2-2; no clear D. The germline V gene encodes CDR1 SGHKS and CDR2 YYEKEE (reference sequence). The CDR3 consists of 14 residues. Trimming left V 2 bases short and J 6 bases short, with 11 bases between. The CDR3 sequence is CASSLFLDAGELFF. The CDR3 coding sequence is TGTGCCAGCAGCTTATTCCTGGATGCCGGGGAGCTGTTTTTT.

The chain carries TRBV6-6 and TRBJ2-7; no firm D call. CDR1 is MNHNY and CDR2 is SVGAGI in the germline V gene (reference sequence). The CDR3 is 15 amino acids. Deletions cut 2 bases from V and 3 bases from J, with 14 bases between. CDR3 loop: CASSYRLERSYEQYF. CDR3 nucleotides: TGTGCCAGCAGTTACAGACTGGAGAGAAGCTACGAGCAGTACTTC.

This chain uses TRBV27 with TRBJ2-1; TRBD1 aligns across 8 bases. CDR1 and CDR2 (germline): MNHEY, SMNVEV (reference sequence). V shed 1 base and J 5 bases; nucleotides not matched to a gene: 7. CDR3 length equals 16 residues. The DNA for the CDR3 is TGTGCCAGCAGTTTATATGGCAGGGGGCGCGACAATGAGCAGTTCTTC. Amino acid sequence: CASSLYGRGRDNEQFF.

This clonotype was counted between two and nine times. This chain joins TRBV20-1 and TRBJ2-7, with 9 positions matching TRBD2. The length of the CDR3 is 12 residues. Germline V lookup: CDR1 DFQATT, CDR2 SNEGSKA (reference sequence). Trimming at V came to 6 bases and at J to 7 bases, leaving 7 bases not matched to a gene. The CDR3: CSAPGLAAEQYF. The CDR3 DNA sequence: TGCAGTGCCCCGGGACTAGCAGCTGAGCAGTACTTC.

The chain has TRBV7-6 and TRBJ1-1; 7 nucleotides line up with TRBD1. V shed 5 bases, J shed 1 base, and the junction held 4 bases outside the gene matches. The CDR3 contains 14 residues. Germline CDR1 reads SGHVS; CDR2 reads FNYEAQ. The CDR3 coding sequence is TGTGCCAGCAGCCCCGAGGGGGCGAACACTGAAGCTTTCTTT. Residues: CASSPEGANTEAFF.

This clonotype came up a few times. The chain joins TRBV12-3 or TRBV12-4 to TRBJ1-2; TRBD1 is a possible D gene (6 bases). V was trimmed by 3 bases and J by 5 bases, leaving 16 bases between them. The CDR3 consists of 15 residues. CDR3 sequence (DNA): TGTGCCAGCAGTTTCTCTCCCACAGGGACGTATGGCTACACCTTC. Protein product: CASSFSPTGTYGYTF.

This chain connects TRBV11-2 to TRBJ2-3, with TRBD2 matching over 9 bases. Per germline, CDR1 SGHAT and CDR2 FQNNGV. This CDR3 spans 19 amino acids. Germline trimming cut 5 bases from V and 1 base from J; bases unmatched to any gene: 16. This CDR3 reads CASSLLQGLALSGTDTQYF. CDR3 DNA: TGTGCCAGCAGCCTCCTTCAGGGACTAGCCCTCTCTGGCACAGATACGCAGTATTTT.

This clonotype occurred a few times. This chain joins TRBV4-1 and TRBJ1-5; TRBD1 aligns across 7 bases. After removal of 2 bases from V and 4 bases from J, the junction contained 5 bases not matched to a gene. In germline, CDR1 is MGHRA, CDR2 YSYEKL. The CDR3 runs 15 residues. CDR3 amino acids: CASSQIVGQNQPQHF. The CDR3 nucleotides read TGCGCCAGCAGCCAAATCGTGGGACAGAATCAGCCCCAGCATTTT.

The table lists this clonotype with a count of one. A read error may produce the germline difference seen at one junction end. The J gene is TRBJ2-3, the V gene TRBV7-2; 7 nucleotides match TRBD1. The V gene's germline CDR1 is SGHTA and CDR2 FQGNSA. The CDR3 is 12 residues long. CDR3 nucleotide sequence: TGTGCCAGTAGCTCGGGACAGACCACGCAGTATTTT. Encoded protein: CASSSGQTTQYF. The full variable domain, completed using reference TRBV7-2 and TRBJ2-3, is GAGVSQSPSNKVTEKGKDVELRCDPISGHTALYWYRQSLGQGLEFLIYFQGNSAPDKSGLPSDRFSAERTGGSVSTLTIQRTQQEDSAVYLCASSSGQTTQYFGPGTRLTVL.

This clonotype came up once. The genes are TRBV29-1 and TRBJ1-2, with D possibly being TRBD1 (5 bases). Germline CDR1 SQVTM, CDR2 ANQGSEA. The CDR3 sequence is 15 residues long. V was shortened by 5 bases and J by 5 bases, with 21 bases between the two germline ends. The CDR3 is CSVLRGRSLGYGYTF. For the CDR3, the DNA is TGCAGCGTTCTGAGGGGCAGGTCGCTCGGGTATGGCTACACCTTC.

The V gene is TRBV30, the J gene TRBJ1-1; maybe TRBD1 (6 bases). Germline CDR1 GTSNPN, CDR2 SVGIG (reference sequence). The CDR3 is 13 residues long. V was trimmed by 1 base and J by 1 base, leaving 7 bases between them. DNA of the CDR3: TGTGCCTGGAGTGGGGGGCAGAACACTGAAGCTTTCTTT. This codes for CAWSGGQNTEAFF.

This chain links TRBV3-1 with TRBJ2-3; 15 bases line up with TRBD2. The CDR3 spans 16 residues. Germline CDR1 and CDR2: LGHDT and YNNKEL (reference sequence). The ends lost 4 bases at V and 9 bases at J; junction bases unmatched: 8. Written as DNA, the CDR3 is TGTGCCAGCAGCCCTCGGACTAGCGGGAGGGATGGAACGCAGTATTTT. It yields the protein CASSPRTSGRDGTQYF.

The chain has TRBV5-1 and TRBJ1-4, with D perhaps TRBD1 (5 bases). Trimming stripped 5 bases from V and 6 bases from J, with 17 bases between. Germline-derived CDR1 and CDR2 are SGHRS and YFSETQ. The CDR3 loop spans 15 amino acids. CDR3 coding DNA: TGCGCCAGCAGAGAACAAACAGGAGAGGATGAAAAACTGTTTTTT. Its protein is CASREQTGEDEKLFF. Full variable domain (rest looked up from reference TRBV5-1 and TRBJ1-4): KAGVTQTPRYLIKTRGQQVTLSCSPISGHRSVSWYQQTPGQGLQFLFEYFSETQRNKGNFPGRFSGRQFSNSRSEMNVSTLELGDSALYLCASREQTGEDEKLFFGSGTQLSVL.

The chain recombines TRBV20-1 with TRBJ2-7, with TRBD1 as a possible D gene (6 bases). The closer fit of TRBJ2-5 to the DNA end suggests the J call may be wrong. Germline V lookup: CDR1 DFQATT, CDR2 SNEGSKA (reference sequence). This CDR3 is 12 amino acids long. The CDR3 DNA is TGCAGTGCTGCCACAGGGCGGGAGACCCAGTACTTC. Translating gives CSAATGRETQYF.

This clonotype turned up a few times. V usage is TRBV28 and J usage is TRBJ2-5; D ambiguous. Trimming removed 3 bases from V and 11 bases from J, with 22 bases in between. The CDR3 consists of 15 residues. The V gene's germline CDR1 is MDHEN and CDR2 SYDVKM. The chain's CDR3 is CASSFVVGPVDEQYF. The CDR3 nucleotides read TGTGCCAGCAGTTTCGTAGTCGGGCCAGTCGATGAGCAGTACTTC.